The 24 T cell receptor beta chains listed next were all sequenced from one sample in a study of cytomegalovirus exposure and HLA in healthy donors. The study ran its PCR with 60 Vbeta and 13 Jbeta primers. Method: immunoSEQ multiplex PCR; TCRdb's copy keeps in-frame clones and lacks some. This table has approximately 150,000 clones, approximately 80% appearing once. Sequencing was performed on PBMCs. The receptors were gathered from a woman aged 40 to 50 in good health and CMV-seropositive.

The chain joins TRBV6-6 to TRBJ2-1; D possibly corresponds to TRBD2 (6 bases). Trimming shortened V by 7 bases and J by 5 bases, and 18 bases separated the two germline ends. There are 15 residues in the CDR3. Germline V gene data show CDR1 as MNHNY and CDR2 as SVGAGI (reference sequence). CDR3 bases: TGTGCCAGCATTAAATCGGGAGTTAATAACAATGAGCAGTTCTTC. Its translation is CASIKSGVNNNEQFF.

The chain links TRBV5-1 to TRBJ1-1, with no clear D. Germline V gene lookup returns CDR1 SGHRS and CDR2 YFSETQ. V was pared by 1 base and J by 0 bases, with 13 bases between. This CDR3 contains 16 residues. The CDR3 loop is CASSLMTQPLNTEAFF. The CDR3 DNA reads TGCGCCAGCAGCTTGATGACACAACCCCTGAACACTGAAGCTTTCTTT.

This sequence joins TRBV27 and TRBJ2-3, with 10 nucleotides matching TRBD2. Losses at the gene ends were 2 bases for V and 4 bases for J; bases not matched to a gene: 6. The CDR3 has 16 residues. The germline CDR1 and CDR2 sequences are MNHEY and SMNVEV (reference sequence). This CDR3 reads CASSLGTSVVADTQYF. The CDR3 DNA follows: TGTGCCAGCAGTTTAGGGACTAGCGTGGTCGCAGATACGCAGTATTTT.

The chain uses TRBV9 and TRBJ2-7, with 7 bases lining up with TRBD1. With V trimmed by 3 bases and J by 3 bases, 3 bases remained unmatched. CDR1 and CDR2 from the germline V gene are SGDLS and YYNGEE. The CDR3 loop spans 13 amino acids. For the CDR3, the DNA is TGTGCCAGCAGCGGGGGACAGAGCTACGAGCAGTACTTC. It translates to CASSGGQSYEQYF.

The rearrangement links TRBV7-9 to TRBJ1-1; D is undetermined. This CDR3 spans 13 amino acids. Germline CDR1 is SEHNR and CDR2 is FQNEAQ (reference sequence). Trimming stripped 7 bases from V and 3 bases from J, with 12 bases between. The CDR3 region is CASISGTDTEAFF. The CDR3 DNA is TGTGCCAGCATCTCGGGTACGGACACTGAAGCTTTCTTT.

The chain couples TRBV18 to TRBJ2-7; TRBD1 aligns across 7 bases. V lost 5 bases, J lost 4 bases, and 2 bases stayed unmatched. The germline gives CDR1 KGHSH, CDR2 LQKENI. CDR3 length: 12 residues. This CDR3 reads CASSGQDYEQYF. DNA of the CDR3: TGTGCCAGCTCAGGACAGGATTACGAGCAGTACTTC. Using reference TRBV18 and TRBJ2-7 for the parts outside the CDR3, the full variable domain is NAGVMQNPRHLVRRRGQEARLRCSPMKGHSHVYWYRQLPEEGLKFMVYLQKENIIDESGMPKERFSAEFPKEGPSILRIQQVVRGDSAAYFCASSGQDYEQYFGPGTRLTVT.

The chain recombines TRBV15 with TRBJ2-7, with D unclear. The germline V gene has CDR1 LNHNV and CDR2 YYDKDF (reference sequence). The germline V and J ends were trimmed by 5 bases and 5 bases, with 10 bases remaining between them. The length of the CDR3 is 12 residues. Here the CDR3 reads CATSLAFDEQYF. CDR3 nucleotides: TGTGCCACCAGCCTTGCGTTCGACGAGCAGTACTTC.

The chain has TRBV5-1 and TRBJ2-1, with D possibly being TRBD2 (6 bases). The V end was cut by 0 bases, the J end by 2 bases, with 12 bases between. CDR3 length equals 16 residues. Germline lookup yields CDR1 SGHRS and CDR2 YFSETQ. This CDR3 is CASSLVGEVAYNEQFF. DNA of the CDR3: TGCGCCAGCAGCTTGGTGGGGGAGGTCGCCTACAATGAGCAGTTCTTC.

This rearrangement joins TRBV4-1 to TRBJ2-5; TRBD2 matches 11 bases. The CDR3 is made up of 15 amino acids. The J segment lost 3 bases and the V segment lost 4 bases, leaving 4 bases of the junction unmatched. Germline-derived CDR1 and CDR2 are MGHRA and YSYEKL. The CDR3 region has the DNA TGCGCCAGCAGCCGTCCGGGACTAGCGGAAGAGACCCAGTACTTC. Translating gives CASSRPGLAEETQYF.

The chain is built from TRBV9 and TRBJ2-2; D might be TRBD1 (7 bases). Germline V gene data show CDR1 as SGDLS and CDR2 as YYNGEE. CDR3 length: 18 amino acids. Trimming stripped 0 bases from V and 2 bases from J, with 17 bases between. This CDR3 reads CASSVAPGGGLNTGELFF. CDR3 coding DNA: TGTGCCAGCAGCGTAGCCCCAGGAGGGGGCTTAAACACCGGGGAGCTGTTTTTT.

This clone was recorded many times. The J gene is TRBJ2-7, the V gene TRBV11-2, with D maybe TRBD1 (5 bases). The V and J ends lost 1 base and 3 bases respectively, with 7 bases between them. The germline gives CDR1 SGHAT, CDR2 FQNNGV. CDR3 length: 13 residues. The CDR3 bases are TGTGCCAGCAGCTTAGGTGACAGCTACGAGCAGTACTTC. Its translation: CASSLGDSYEQYF.

V is TRBV19 and J is TRBJ2-1; 10 nucleotides line up with TRBD2. The CDR3 length is 17 residues. Per the germline V gene, CDR1 is LNHDA and CDR2 is SQIVND (reference sequence). After removal of 7 bases from V and 10 bases from J, the junction contained 19 bases not matched to a gene. In DNA form, the CDR3 reads TGTGCCAGTAATCCCCACAGCTCAGCGGGGGGGGGTGGGGAGCAGTTCTTC. Residues: CASNPHSSAGGGGEQFF.

This chain links TRBV5-1 with TRBJ1-5; D not certain. CDR1 SGHRS and CDR2 YFSETQ come from the germline V gene. The CDR3 loop spans 13 amino acids. V lost 4 bases and J 5 bases, leaving 10 bases between the germline ends. The CDR3 sequence: CASSRSGDQPQHF. In DNA, the CDR3 is TGCGCCAGCAGCCGGTCAGGTGATCAGCCCCAGCATTTT.

The chain has TRBV7-2 and TRBJ1-2; TRBD1 might be the D (5 bases). Germline lookup yields CDR1 SGHTA and CDR2 FQGNSA. V dropped 5 bases and J dropped 8 bases, with 12 bases sitting between them. The CDR3 runs to 12 residues. CDR3 region: CASSPRTSGYTF. The CDR3 DNA follows: TGTGCCAGCAGCCCGAGGACAAGCGGCTACACCTTC.

The rearrangement uses TRBV5-8 and TRBJ2-1; 9 positions match TRBD1. The length of the CDR3 is 12 residues. J lost 6 bases, V lost 10 bases, and 5 bases had no gene match. Germline CDR1 and CDR2: SGHTS and YDEGEE. CDR3 loop: CAPTTGGNEQFF. DNA for the CDR3: TGTGCCCCAACGACAGGGGGCAATGAGCAGTTCTTC.

The chain uses TRBV25-1 and TRBJ2-7, with D possibly matching TRBD2 (5 bases). Trimming shortened V by 6 bases and J by 5 bases, and 11 bases separated the two germline ends. This CDR3 has 12 amino acids. Germline assignment: CDR1 MGHDK and CDR2 SYGVNS. CDR3 DNA: TGTGCCAGCAGGGGAGAAGGCCACGAGCAGTACTTC. It encodes CASRGEGHEQYF.

The chain recombines TRBV9 with TRBJ2-3; 8 bases agree with TRBD2. V was pared by 0 bases and J by 0 bases, with 6 bases of the junction left unmatched. The CDR3 covers 17 residues. CDR1 and CDR2 from the germline V gene are SGDLS and YYNGEE. CDR3 nucleotide sequence: TGTGCCAGCAGCGTAGAGGGCGGGGGGAGTAGCACAGATACGCAGTATTTT. Translated, it gives CASSVEGGGSSTDTQYF.

The V call is TRBV27, the J call TRBJ1-5, with D possibly matching TRBD1 (6 bases). The CDR3 consists of 15 residues. The germline gives CDR1 MNHEY, CDR2 SMNVEV (reference sequence). Trimming took off 1 base at V and 3 bases at J, with 10 bases between the two ends. Written as DNA, the CDR3 is TGTGCCAGCAGTTTATTCGAGGGGGTCAATCAGCCCCAGCATTTT. This sequence encodes CASSLFEGVNQPQHF.

This clone occurred a few times. The chain is built from TRBV28 and TRBJ2-7; 9 nucleotides agree with TRBD1. V lost 6 bases to trimming and J lost 4 bases; unmatched junction nucleotides: 1. The CDR3 has 12 residues. The germline CDR1 and CDR2 sequences are MDHEN and SYDVKM. This chain's CDR3 is CASRGTGYEQYF. Here the CDR3 DNA reads TGTGCCAGCAGAGGGACAGGGTACGAGCAGTACTTC.

V usage is TRBV11-2 and J usage is TRBJ1-1; D remains ambiguous. The CDR3 length is 13 residues. V dropped 6 bases and J dropped 2 bases, with 10 bases sitting between them. CDR1 is SGHAT and CDR2 is FQNNGV in the germline V gene. CDR3 sequence reads: CASSGQTNTEAFF. As DNA, the CDR3 is TGTGCCAGCAGTGGGCAGACCAACACTGAAGCTTTCTTT.

The chain links TRBV5-1 to TRBJ2-5, with TRBD1 matching 8 bases. The DNA matches TRBJ2-7 better at its end, which makes the J call doubtful. The CDR3 runs to 14 residues. CDR1 SGHRS and CDR2 YFSETQ come from the germline V gene. The CDR3, as DNA: TGCGCCAGCAGCGAGGGGACAGGCAGCTACGAGCAGTACTTC. It translates to CASSEGTGSYEQYF.

The V and J genes are TRBV9 and TRBJ1-4; TRBD1 matches at 10 bases. The V and J ends lost 0 bases and 6 bases, in that order; junction bases with no gene match: 5. The germline gives CDR1 SGDLS, CDR2 YYNGEE. The CDR3 is 16 amino acids. The CDR3 sequence is CASSVAEGTGDEKLFF. The DNA of the CDR3 is TGTGCCAGCAGCGTAGCTGAGGGGACAGGGGATGAAAAACTGTTTTTT.

Concerning this clone itself: Other DNA sequences in this specimen translate into the identical CDR3. The CDR3: CAWSVRGSGNTIYF. The CDR3 nucleotides are TGTGCCTGGAGTGTACGGGGCTCTGGAAACACCATATATTTT. The chain links TRBV30 to TRBJ1-3; D not certain. The germline V and J ends were trimmed by 0 bases and 0 bases, with 6 bases remaining between them. This CDR3 is built from 14 residues. CDR1 and CDR2 from the germline V gene are GTSNPN and SVGIG (reference sequence).

The rearrangement joins TRBV9 to TRBJ1-6, with 7 bases that match TRBD1. Trimming removed 3 bases from V and 6 bases from J; junction bases left unmatched: 6. Germline V gene sequence: CDR1 SGDLS, CDR2 YYNGEE. The CDR3 totals 15 residues. CDR3 coding DNA: TGTGCCAGCAGCGCCTTAGACAGGGTTAATTCACCCCTCCACTTT. The encoded protein is CASSALDRVNSPLHF.